This passage covers 8 T cell receptor beta chains from one sample sequenced in a study of PD-1 blockade in mismatch repair-deficient tumors. Clones were sequenced by immunoSEQ multiplex PCR, and TCRdb holds only the in-frame ones, with some missing. The sample yields around 100,000 clones, about 80% seen once. Sequenced material: peripheral blood, taken approximately 60 weeks after starting pembrolizumab. The source is an adult with mismatch repair-deficient cancer.

This chain connects TRBV13 to TRBJ1-3; no clear D gene. Germline V gene sequence: CDR1 PRHDT, CDR2 FYEKMQ (reference sequence). V gave up 2 bases and J gave up 0 bases, with 14 bases separating them. The CDR3 is made up of 17 amino acids. DNA of the CDR3: TGTGCCAGCAGCTTAAGGGTGTGGGGAAGCTCTGGAAACACCATATATTTT. Translation: CASSLRVWGSSGNTIYF.

The chain has TRBV19 and TRBJ2-3; 14 nucleotides agree with TRBD2. The CDR3 is made up of 19 amino acids. V gave up 3 bases and J gave up 8 bases; unmatched junction bases: 16. CDR1 and CDR2 (germline): LNHDA, SQIVND (reference sequence). Here the CDR3 reads CASSIDDPGLAGAGGTQYF. CDR3 bases: TGTGCCAGTAGTATCGATGACCCGGGACTAGCGGGAGCCGGGGGTACGCAGTATTTT. Drawing the rest from reference TRBV19 and TRBJ2-3, the complete variable domain is DGGITQSPKYLFRKEGQNVTLSCEQNLNHDAMYWYRQDPGQGLRLIYYSQIVNDFQKGDIAEGYSVSREKKESFPLTVTSAQKNPTAFYLCASSIDDPGLAGAGGTQYFGPGTRLTVL.

The chain uses TRBV23-1 and TRBJ1-4; the match to TRBD1 covers 10 bases. TRBV23-1 is annotated as an ORF whose role is uncertain. V dropped 6 bases and J dropped 0; count of bases not matched to a gene: 16. The CDR3 has 20 amino acids. The CDR3 sequence is CASSPHRDRGKGTTNEKLFF. DNA of the CDR3: TGCGCCAGCAGCCCCCACCGGGACAGGGGCAAGGGCACAACTAATGAAAAACTGTTTTTT.

The chain recombines TRBV27 with TRBJ1-2; 7 nucleotides match TRBD1. V lost 2 bases and J lost 8; bases outside the gene matches: 11. The germline CDR1 and CDR2 sequences are MNHEY and SMNVEV (reference sequence). This CDR3 spans 15 amino acids. CDR3 sequence: CASSLDGKGARGYTF. In nucleotides, the CDR3 is TGTGCCAGCAGTTTAGACGGAAAGGGGGCGCGAGGCTACACCTTC.

V and J are TRBV11-3 and TRBJ2-6; possibly TRBD1 for D (6 bases). The germline CDR1 and CDR2 sequences are SGHNT and YENEEA. This CDR3 comprises 18 residues. Trimming pared 3 bases from V and 4 bases from J, leaving 19 bases between. CDR3 amino acids: CASSFGTGIGFGANVLTF. The CDR3 nucleotides are TGTGCCAGCAGCTTTGGTACAGGGATTGGGTTCGGGGCCAACGTCCTGACTTTC.

The chain employs TRBV19 and TRBJ2-7; TRBD1 or TRBD2 may be the D gene (5 bases each). V lost 5 bases and J lost 3, with 14 bases in between. The CDR3 spans 14 residues. Germline CDR1 LNHDA, CDR2 SQIVND (reference sequence). This CDR3 reads CASSFVLGGYEQYF. CDR3 in DNA: TGTGCCAGTAGTTTCGTTCTTGGGGGCTACGAGCAGTACTTC. The full variable domain, rest sourced from reference TRBV19 and TRBJ2-7, is DGGITQSPKYLFRKEGQNVTLSCEQNLNHDAMYWYRQDPGQGLRLIYYSQIVNDFQKGDIAEGYSVSREKKESFPLTVTSAQKNPTAFYLCASSFVLGGYEQYFGPGTRLTVT.

CDR3 sequence reads: CASSEAEATSTDTQYF. The CDR3, as DNA: TGTGCCAGCAGTGAAGCCGAGGCAACTAGCACAGATACGCAGTATTTT. The rearrangement uses TRBV6-1 and TRBJ2-3; D not resolved. CDR3 length equals 16 residues. The germline V gene encodes CDR1 MNHNS and CDR2 SASEGT. Trimming left V 0 bases short and J 0 bases short, with 10 bases between.

This rearrangement joins TRBV14 to TRBJ2-7; 8 positions match TRBD1. J lost 1 base, V lost 4 bases, and 3 bases had no gene match. The CDR3 extends over 14 amino acids. Per the germline V gene, CDR1 is SGHDN and CDR2 is FVKESK. CDR3 nucleotide sequence: TGTGCCAGCAGCCCCGGACAGGGATCCTACGAGCAGTACTTC. Protein: CASSPGQGSYEQYF.